The rows below give T cell receptor beta chains drawn from one sample of a study of cytomegalovirus exposure and HLA in healthy donors. The data were produced by immunoSEQ multiplex PCR, yet TCRdb's version contains in-frame clones alone and is incomplete. The sample consists of 200,000 to 300,000 clones, more than 75% of them appearing once. The material sequenced was PBMCs. All receptors derive from a woman aged 40 to 50 in good health and CMV-seropositive. CDR3s include the opening cysteine and the closing phenylalanine or tryptophan. Each record gives: D gene, clone size, J gene, V gene, CDR3 DNA, CDR3 protein. D genes are given only for firm matches. A row's size may be missing; if present it is once, few, many or a size class.

D gene: TRBD2; clone size: .; J gene: TRBJ2-5; V gene: TRBV15; CDR3 DNA: TGTGCCACCAGCAGGGAACTAGCGATTCAAGAGACCCAGTACTTC; CDR3 protein: CATSRELAIQETQYF
D gene: .; clone size: .; J gene: TRBJ1-4; V gene: TRBV15; CDR3 DNA: TGTGCCACCAGCAGAGAGGCAACGGGGGGCTTTAATGAAAAACTGTTTTTT; CDR3 protein: CATSREATGGFNEKLFF
D gene: TRBD2; clone size: .; J gene: TRBJ2-3; V gene: TRBV7-9; CDR3 DNA: TGTGCCAGCAGCTTGAATCTAGCGGGAGAGGCAGATACGCAGTATTTT; CDR3 protein: CASSLNLAGEADTQYF
D gene: .; clone size: .; J gene: TRBJ2-5; V gene: TRBV16; CDR3 DNA: TGTGCCAGCAGCCCCGGGACAATGGTGCAAGAGACCCAGTACTTC; CDR3 protein: CASSPGTMVQETQYF
D gene: .; clone size: .; J gene: TRBJ1-1; V gene: TRBV27; CDR3 DNA: TGTGCCAGCAGTTCAGGGATGAACACTGAAGCTTTCTTT; CDR3 protein: CASSSGMNTEAFF
D gene: TRBD2; clone size: .; J gene: TRBJ2-3; V gene: TRBV13; CDR3 DNA: TGTGCCAGCAGCTTAGCCATGAGTGACCAGCGGGGGGGCCTTTCAGATACGCAGTATTTT; CDR3 protein: CASSLAMSDQRGGLSDTQYF
D gene: .; clone size: .; J gene: TRBJ2-3; V gene: TRBV4-1; CDR3 DNA: TGCGCCAGCAGCCAAGTTCCTCGTGGGAGAAACACAGATACGCAGTATTTT; CDR3 protein: CASSQVPRGRNTDTQYF
D gene: TRBD1; clone size: .; J gene: TRBJ2-3; V gene: TRBV7-2; CDR3 DNA: TGTGCCAGCAGCGTCGGGACAGGGTGGGCAGATACGCAGTATTTT; CDR3 protein: CASSVGTGWADTQYF
D gene: TRBD2; clone size: .; J gene: TRBJ2-3; V gene: TRBV4-3; CDR3 DNA: TGCGCCAGCAGCCTCGCAATTGGCGGGGGGGCTAGAGATACGCAGTATTTT; CDR3 protein: CASSLAIGGGARDTQYF
D gene: .; clone size: .; J gene: TRBJ2-1; V gene: TRBV27; CDR3 DNA: TGTGCCAGCAGAACCCACCAGGGGAATGAGCAGTTCTTC; CDR3 protein: CASRTHQGNEQFF
D gene: .; clone size: .; J gene: TRBJ2-2; V gene: TRBV30; CDR3 DNA: TGTGCCTGGAGTGTACGGTTGGGGGAGCTGTTTTTT; CDR3 protein: CAWSVRLGELFF
D gene: TRBD1; clone size: .; J gene: TRBJ2-1; V gene: TRBV7-3; CDR3 DNA: TGTGCCAGCAGCTTATACGGGACAGGTGGGCAGTTCTTC; CDR3 protein: CASSLYGTGGQFF
D gene: TRBD1; clone size: .; J gene: TRBJ1-1; V gene: TRBV5-1; CDR3 DNA: TGCGCCAGCAGTTGGGACAGGGCATACACTGAAGCTTTCTTT; CDR3 protein: CASSWDRAYTEAFF
D gene: .; clone size: few; J gene: TRBJ2-5; V gene: TRBV7-2; CDR3 DNA: TGTGCCAGCAGCTCTGGGGGGGGGCGGGAGACCCAGTACTTC; CDR3 protein: CASSSGGGRETQYF
D gene: .; clone size: .; J gene: TRBJ1-1; V gene: TRBV2; CDR3 DNA: TGTGCCAGCAGTGAATTCGAGAAGAACACTGAAGCTTTCTTT; CDR3 protein: CASSEFEKNTEAFF
D gene: TRBD2; clone size: .; J gene: TRBJ2-1; V gene: TRBV5-1; CDR3 DNA: TGCGCCAGCAGCGCGTTCTTGCAGGCCGCCGGGACTAGCTTCTCCGGTGAGCAGTTCTTC; CDR3 protein: CASSAFLQAAGTSFSGEQFF
D gene: .; clone size: .; J gene: TRBJ1-1; V gene: TRBV5-1; CDR3 DNA: TGCGCCAGCAGCCCCGGACACAAGAACACTGAAGCTTTCTTT; CDR3 protein: CASSPGHKNTEAFF
D gene: .; clone size: .; J gene: TRBJ2-7; V gene: TRBV29-1; CDR3 DNA: TGCAGCGTCGATGTGCCGAGCTCCTACGAGCAGTACTTC; CDR3 protein: CSVDVPSSYEQYF
D gene: .; clone size: .; J gene: TRBJ1-1; V gene: TRBV4-1; CDR3 DNA: TGCGCCAGCAGCCAAGGACGCAGGGGAACTGAAGCTTTCTTT; CDR3 protein: CASSQGRRGTEAFF
D gene: .; clone size: .; J gene: TRBJ2-2; V gene: TRBV5-1; CDR3 DNA: TGCGCCAGCAGCTTTACAGGAAACACCGGGGAGCTGTTTTTT; CDR3 protein: CASSFTGNTGELFF
D gene: .; clone size: .; J gene: TRBJ2-7; V gene: TRBV5-4; CDR3 DNA: TGTGCCAGCAGTTTGGGGAGAACTCGAGAGCAGTACTTC; CDR3 protein: CASSLGRTREQYF
D gene: .; clone size: .; J gene: TRBJ2-7; V gene: TRBV18; CDR3 DNA: TGTGCCAGCTCACCGCTAGGAGGCAGTTCCTACGAGCAGTACTTC; CDR3 protein: CASSPLGGSSYEQYF
D gene: TRBD1; clone size: once; J gene: TRBJ2-1; V gene: TRBV25-1; CDR3 DNA: TGTGCCAGCAGTGAATCGCCAGGGGGCCTATCCTACAATGAGCAGTTCTTC; CDR3 protein: CASSESPGGLSYNEQFF
D gene: TRBD1; clone size: .; J gene: TRBJ1-6; V gene: TRBV25-1; CDR3 DNA: TGTGCCAGCAGTCATGACAAGCGGACAGGGGGCTACTCACCCCTCCACTTT; CDR3 protein: CASSHDKRTGGYSPLHF
D gene: TRBD1; clone size: .; J gene: TRBJ2-5; V gene: TRBV4-1; CDR3 DNA: TGCGCCAGCAGCCAAGAAATGGGACAGGTTTTGGGATCGAGAGAGCAGTACTTC; CDR3 protein: CASSQEMGQVLGSREQYF
D gene: .; clone size: .; J gene: TRBJ1-2; V gene: TRBV7-8; CDR3 DNA: TGTGCCAGCAGCTTAAGGGTCCAGGGTGATGGCTACACCTTC; CDR3 protein: CASSLRVQGDGYTF